This TCR beta chain was obtained from a study of OX40 agonist ivuxolimab in advanced cancers. Background on the study: Ivuxolimab, which patients received intravenously every 2 weeks, was dosed at 0.01 to 10 mg/kg. With a range of roughly 20 to 79, age averaged 60 years, and 70% to 85% were male. Three patients got partial responses; one had hepatocellular carcinoma and two had cutaneous melanoma.

Sequenced by immunoSEQ multiplex PCR; TCRdb stores in-frame clones only, minus some. The table lists around 69,000 clones, roughly nine tenths of them singletons. Exclusion of a patient followed from autoimmune disease history or systemic immunosuppression. Germline lookup yields CDR1 SGHTS and CDR2 YDEGEE. V dropped 6 bases and J dropped 6; count of bases not matched to a gene: 13. The CDR3 spans 15 residues. This chain uses TRBV5-8 with TRBJ1-1; TRBD1 matches at 8 bases. This receptor was obtained from an adult with an advanced solid tumor such as melanoma, head and neck, liver or kidney cancer. This material consisted of CD4+ or CD8+ T cells sorted from blood, taken in a trial of the OX40 agonist ivuxolimab. This chain's CDR3 is CASTHLADRESEAFF. For the CDR3, the DNA is TGTGCCAGCACCCACCTTGCGGACAGGGAATCTGAAGCTTTCTTT.